The 18 T cell receptor beta chains listed next were all sequenced from one sample in a study of T cells in Graves' hyperthyroidism and ophthalmopathy. Regions amplified from RNA transcripts were the TCR beta CDR3 regions. With the HTBI primer set, the TCR CDR3 went through a first round of RT-PCR. Each CDR3 protein gets one entry after TCRdb re-called the multiplex PCR reads with MiXCR. This table holds around 620,000 distinct CDR3 sequences, more than 13% found once. Sequencing used blood. The origin of the receptors is a woman aged 18-35 years with Graves' ophthalmopathy.

The chain links TRBV6-2 or TRBV6-3 to TRBJ2-7; TRBD1 aligns across 11 bases. The CDR3 runs to 15 residues. The germline V gene encodes CDR1 MNHEY and CDR2 SVGEGT. After removal of 6 bases from V and 3 bases from J, the junction contained 7 bases not matched to a gene. CDR3 sequence reads: CASRPGQGADYEQYF. The CDR3 DNA follows: TGTGCCAGCAGACCTGGACAGGGGGCGGACTACGAGCAGTACTTC.

The genes are TRBV24-1 and TRBJ2-1; 7 nucleotides match TRBD2. Germline CDR1 KGHDR, CDR2 SFDVKD. The CDR3 length is 16 residues. The junction had 3 bases not matched to a gene; V was cut back by 1 base and J by 1 base. Here the CDR3 DNA reads TGTGCCACCAGTGATTTTTCCGGGGGGTCCTACAATGAGCAGTTCTTC. Its protein is CATSDFSGGSYNEQFF.

The chain joins TRBV12-3 or TRBV12-4 to TRBJ2-4; TRBD2 matches at 9 bases. J lost 9 bases, V lost 5 bases, and 5 bases had no gene match. The CDR3 sequence is 13 residues long. CDR3 in DNA: TGTGCCAGCAGTCAACCAGCGGGAGGCATTCAGTACTTC. This sequence encodes CASSQPAGGIQYF.

This clonotype came up many times. An end of the junction does not agree with germline; a read error may underlie this. CDR3 DNA: TGTGCCAGCAGTTTAGGACAGATCTACGAGCAGTACTTC. Its translation is CASSLGQIYEQYF. This chain uses TRBV7-2 with TRBJ2-7; D might be TRBD1 (6 bases). From germline, CDR1 is SGHTA and CDR2 FQGNSA. This CDR3 has 13 amino acids.

This clonotype was seen ten or more times. The chain has TRBV12-3 or TRBV12-4 and TRBJ1-2; D possibly corresponds to TRBD1 (6 bases). Trimming pared 2 bases from V and 6 bases from J, leaving 10 bases between. The CDR3 is 13 residues long. The CDR3: CASSLWGQDGYTF. For the CDR3, the DNA is TGTGCCAGCAGTTTATGGGGGCAGGATGGCTACACCTTC.

This clonotype was counted at least ten times. This rearrangement joins TRBV5-6 to TRBJ2-3; D is unclear. Germline CDR1 is SGHDT and CDR2 is YYEEEE. The germline V and J ends were trimmed by 3 bases and 2 bases, with 10 bases remaining between them. The CDR3 sequence is 14 residues long. The CDR3 bases are TGTGCCAGCAGCTCCTCGACGGACACAGATACGCAGTATTTT. The encoded protein is CASSSSTDTDTQYF.

The V call is TRBV11-2, the J call TRBJ2-7, with 8 bases lining up with TRBD2. The CDR3 has 18 residues. CDR1 and CDR2 (germline): SGHAT, FQNNGV. J lost 0 bases, V lost 1 base, and 11 bases had no gene match. The CDR3 sequence: CASSLGGLAGGISYEQYF. The CDR3 bases are TGTGCCAGCAGCTTAGGAGGCTTGGCGGGAGGCATCTCCTACGAGCAGTACTTC.

This clonotype was counted ten times or more. This rearrangement joins TRBV30 to TRBJ2-7; 7 bases align to TRBD2. The germline CDR1 and CDR2 sequences are GTSNPN and SVGIG (reference sequence). The CDR3 contains 14 residues. J was trimmed by 2 bases and V by 6 bases; bases with no gene match: 10. Here the CDR3 DNA reads TGTGCCTGCAATAGCGGGTCTGCCGCCTACGAGCAGTACTTC. Its protein product is CACNSGSAAYEQYF.

This clonotype was seen more than once but under ten times. V and J are TRBV6-1 and TRBJ2-4; 8 nucleotides align to TRBD2. Per the germline V gene, CDR1 is MNHNS and CDR2 is SASEGT. The length of the CDR3 is 17 residues. Losses at the gene ends were 6 bases for V and 3 bases for J; bases not matched to a gene: 13. Written as DNA, the CDR3 is TGTGCCAGCAGCCTCCGGGTAGCGGGAACATTCAAAAACATTCAGTACTTC. Amino acid sequence: CASSLRVAGTFKNIQYF.

The V and J genes are TRBV12-3 or TRBV12-4 and TRBJ1-2; a possible D gene is TRBD1 (5 bases). V was trimmed by 1 base and J by 8 bases, leaving 8 bases between them. This CDR3 region has 12 residues. CDR3 nucleotides: TGTGCCAGCAGTTTAGAAGGGGTGGGCTACACCTTC. It codes for CASSLEGVGYTF.

This clonotype was seen ten or more times. The chain has TRBV28 and TRBJ2-2; D not certain. Germline CDR1 MDHEN, CDR2 SYDVKM. V dropped 8 bases and J dropped 1 base, with 8 bases sitting between them. The CDR3 has 13 residues. The CDR3, as DNA: TGTGCCAGCTGGCCAGTGAACACCGGGGAGCTGTTTTTT. Its protein product is CASWPVNTGELFF.

The chain uses TRBV4-3 and TRBJ1-6, with 7 positions matching TRBD1. This CDR3 comprises 18 residues. The ends lost 3 bases at V and 8 bases at J; junction bases unmatched: 16. Germline CDR1 LGHNA, CDR2 YSLEER. Here the CDR3 reads CASSQHSPGTARDSPLHF. The CDR3 coding sequence is TGCGCCAGCAGCCAGCACAGCCCTGGGACAGCTCGGGATTCACCCCTCCACTTT.

This clonotype was seen at least ten times. V is TRBV27 and J is TRBJ2-7; D remains ambiguous. The CDR3 sequence is 14 residues long. The V end was cut by 6 bases, the J end by 2 bases, with 14 bases between. Germline values: CDR1 MNHEY, CDR2 SMNVEV (reference sequence). CDR3 DNA sequence: TGTGCCAGCAGCCCTCGGTGGGCGACCTACGAGCAGTACTTC. It encodes CASSPRWATYEQYF.

V and J are TRBV6-2 or TRBV6-3 and TRBJ2-1, with TRBD1 matching 7 bases. This CDR3 spans 17 amino acids. Germline V gene sequence: CDR1 MNHEY, CDR2 SVGEGT. The V segment lost 3 bases and the J segment 3 bases; nucleotides outside the gene matches: 11. The CDR3 bases are TGTGCCAGCAGTTATGGCCACGGGACAGAGCACTACAATGAGCAGTTCTTC. The encoded protein is CASSYGHGTEHYNEQFF.

As for this clonotype: The junction shows a germline mismatch at one end, possibly a read error. J is TRBJ2-2 and V is TRBV5-6, with D tentatively TRBD2 (5 bases). This CDR3 is built from 15 residues. Germline loops: CDR1 SGHDT, CDR2 YYEEEE. CDR3 sequence (DNA): TGTGCCGGCAGCTTGATGCTAGCCGGCACCGGGGAGCTGTTTTTT. As protein: CAGSLMLAGTGELFF.

This clonotype was detected ten times or more. V and J are TRBV28 and TRBJ2-1; 7 nucleotides agree with TRBD2. The junction had 7 bases not matched to a gene; V was cut back by 5 bases and J by 0 bases. This CDR3 is 16 amino acids long. Germline assignment: CDR1 MDHEN and CDR2 SYDVKM. CDR3 sequence: CASSREAGSSYNEQFF. The CDR3 DNA reads as TGTGCCAGCAGTCGGGAGGCGGGGAGCTCCTACAATGAGCAGTTCTTC. The full variable domain, with the rest looked up from reference TRBV28 and TRBJ2-1, is DVKVTQSSRYLVKRTGEKVFLECVQDMDHENMFWYRQDPGLGLRLIYFSYDVKMKEKGDIPEGYSVSREKKERFSLILESASTNQTSMYLCASSREAGSSYNEQFFGPGTRLTVL.

The chain couples TRBV12-3 or TRBV12-4 to TRBJ2-3; 8 positions match TRBD2. The CDR3 is made up of 15 amino acids. Losses at the gene ends were 8 bases for V and 0 bases for J; bases not matched to a gene: 7. The DNA of the CDR3 is TGTGCCAGCCCCCCGGGGGGGAAAAGCACAGATACGCAGTATTTT. Translating it yields CASPPGGKSTDTQYF.

The genes are TRBV12-3 or TRBV12-4 and TRBJ2-6; tentatively, D is TRBD2 (5 bases). The CDR3 is made up of 17 amino acids. Trimming pared 6 bases from V and 0 bases from J, leaving 15 bases between. The CDR3 nucleotides read TGTGCCAGCAGGGGAGCGTTTCCCTTCTCTGGGGCCAACGTCCTGACTTTC. It is translated as CASRGAFPFSGANVLTF.